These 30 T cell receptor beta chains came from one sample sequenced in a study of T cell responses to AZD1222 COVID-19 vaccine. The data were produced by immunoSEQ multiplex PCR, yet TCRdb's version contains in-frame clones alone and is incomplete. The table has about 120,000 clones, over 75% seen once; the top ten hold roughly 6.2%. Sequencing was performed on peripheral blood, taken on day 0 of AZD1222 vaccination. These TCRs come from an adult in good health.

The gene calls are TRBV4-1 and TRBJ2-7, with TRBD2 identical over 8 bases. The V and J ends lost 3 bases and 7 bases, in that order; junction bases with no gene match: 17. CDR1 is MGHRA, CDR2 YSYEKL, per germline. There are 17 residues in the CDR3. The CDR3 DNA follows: TGCGCCAGCAGCCAGGTAACGACTAGCGCCCAATCGGGAGAGCAGTACTTC. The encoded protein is CASSQVTTSAQSGEQYF.

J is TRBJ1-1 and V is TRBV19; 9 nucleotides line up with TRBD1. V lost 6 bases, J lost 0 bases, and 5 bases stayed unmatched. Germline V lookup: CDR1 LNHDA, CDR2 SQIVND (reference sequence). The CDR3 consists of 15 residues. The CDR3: CASSEGTGLNTEAFF. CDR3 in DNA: TGTGCCAGTAGCGAGGGGACAGGGCTGAACACTGAAGCTTTCTTT.

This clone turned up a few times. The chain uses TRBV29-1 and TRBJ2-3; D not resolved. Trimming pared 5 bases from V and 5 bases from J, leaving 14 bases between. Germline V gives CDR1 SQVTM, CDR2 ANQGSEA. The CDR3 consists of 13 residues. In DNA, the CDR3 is TGCAGCGTTCTTCGACTCGCCCGAGATACGCAGTATTTT. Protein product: CSVLRLARDTQYF.

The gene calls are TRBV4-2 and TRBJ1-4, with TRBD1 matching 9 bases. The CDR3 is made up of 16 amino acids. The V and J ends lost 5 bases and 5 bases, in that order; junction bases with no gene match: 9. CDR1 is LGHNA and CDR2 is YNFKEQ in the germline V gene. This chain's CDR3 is CASSESTGTGNEKLFF. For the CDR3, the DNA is TGTGCCAGCAGCGAATCCACCGGGACAGGGAATGAAAAACTGTTTTTT.

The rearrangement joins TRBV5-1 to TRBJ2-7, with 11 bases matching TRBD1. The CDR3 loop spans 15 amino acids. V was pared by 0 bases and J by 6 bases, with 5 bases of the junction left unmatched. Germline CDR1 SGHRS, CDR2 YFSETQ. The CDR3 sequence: CASSLGGQGAVEQYF. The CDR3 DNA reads TGCGCCAGCAGCTTGGGAGGACAGGGGGCCGTCGAGCAGTACTTC.

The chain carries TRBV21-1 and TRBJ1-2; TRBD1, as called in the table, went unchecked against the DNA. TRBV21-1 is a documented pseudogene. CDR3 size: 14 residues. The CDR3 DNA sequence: TGTGCCAGCAGCCCCCACAGGGGGTCCGGTGGCTACACCTTC. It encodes CASSPHRGSGGYTF.

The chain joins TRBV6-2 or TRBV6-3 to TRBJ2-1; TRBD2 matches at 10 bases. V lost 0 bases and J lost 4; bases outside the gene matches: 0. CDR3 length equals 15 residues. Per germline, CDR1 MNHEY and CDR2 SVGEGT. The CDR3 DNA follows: TGTGCCAGCAGTTACTCTAGCGGGGGGTACAATGAGCAGTTCTTC. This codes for CASSYSSGGYNEQFF.

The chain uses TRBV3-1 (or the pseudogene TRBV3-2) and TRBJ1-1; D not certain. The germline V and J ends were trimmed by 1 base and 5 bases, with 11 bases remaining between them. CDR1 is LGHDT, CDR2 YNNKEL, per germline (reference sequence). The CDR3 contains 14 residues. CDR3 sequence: CASSQGVGWTEAFF. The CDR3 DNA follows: TGTGCCAGCAGCCAAGGGGTGGGGTGGACTGAAGCTTTCTTT.

The CDR3 sequence: CASSLLLPGDGGEQFF. Here the CDR3 DNA reads TGTGCCAGCAGCCTTCTGCTCCCTGGCGACGGGGGTGAGCAGTTCTTC. The gene calls are TRBV11-2 and TRBJ2-1; tentatively, D is TRBD2 (6 bases). Trimming removed 5 bases from V and 9 bases from J, with 23 bases in between. The V gene's germline CDR1 is SGHAT and CDR2 FQNNGV. This CDR3 has 16 residues.

The CDR3 spells CASSQDRGANYGYTF. The CDR3 DNA follows: TGTGCCAGCAGCCAGGACCGGGGGGCAAACTATGGCTACACCTTC. The chain is built from TRBV7-9 and TRBJ1-2, with D possibly being TRBD1 (6 bases). Per germline, CDR1 SEHNR and CDR2 FQNEAQ (reference sequence). The CDR3 consists of 15 residues. Trimming took 5 bases from V and 2 from J, leaving 15 bases between them.

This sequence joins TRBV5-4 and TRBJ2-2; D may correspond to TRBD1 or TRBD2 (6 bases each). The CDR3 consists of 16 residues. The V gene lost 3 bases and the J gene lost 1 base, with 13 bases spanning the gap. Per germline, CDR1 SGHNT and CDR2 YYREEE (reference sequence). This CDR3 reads CASSSPRGGNTGELFF. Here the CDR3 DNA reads TGTGCCAGCAGCTCTCCCAGGGGAGGGAACACCGGGGAGCTGTTTTTT. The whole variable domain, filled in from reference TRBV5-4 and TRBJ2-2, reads ETGVTQSPTHLIKTRGQQVTLRCSSQSGHNTVSWYQQALGQGPQFIFQYYREEENGRGNFPPRFSGLQFPNYSSELNVNALELDDSALYLCASSSPRGGNTGELFFGEGSRLTVL.

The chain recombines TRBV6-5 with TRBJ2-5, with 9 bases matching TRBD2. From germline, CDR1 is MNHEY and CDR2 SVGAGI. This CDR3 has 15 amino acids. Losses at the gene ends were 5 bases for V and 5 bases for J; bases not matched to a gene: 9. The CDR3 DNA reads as TGTGCCAGCAGTACCCGCGGGGGGGAAGTTGAGACCCAGTACTTC. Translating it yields CASSTRGGEVETQYF.

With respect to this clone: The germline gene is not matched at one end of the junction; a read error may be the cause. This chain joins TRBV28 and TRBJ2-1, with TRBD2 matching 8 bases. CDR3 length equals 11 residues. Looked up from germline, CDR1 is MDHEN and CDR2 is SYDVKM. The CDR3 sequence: CLAGPYNEQFF. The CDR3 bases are TGCCTAGCGGGCCCTTACAATGAGCAGTTCTTC.

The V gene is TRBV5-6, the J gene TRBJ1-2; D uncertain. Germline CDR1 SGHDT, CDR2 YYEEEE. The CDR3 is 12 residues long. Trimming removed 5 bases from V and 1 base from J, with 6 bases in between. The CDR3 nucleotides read TGTGCCAGCAGTCAAGATAACTATGGCTACACCTTC. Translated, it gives CASSQDNYGYTF. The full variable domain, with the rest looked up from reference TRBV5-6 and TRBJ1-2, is DAGVTQSPTHLIKTRGQQVTLRCSPKSGHDTVSWYQQALGQGPQFIFQYYEEEERQRGNFPDRFSGHQFPNYSSELNVNALLLGDSALYLCASSQDNYGYTFGSGTRLTVV.

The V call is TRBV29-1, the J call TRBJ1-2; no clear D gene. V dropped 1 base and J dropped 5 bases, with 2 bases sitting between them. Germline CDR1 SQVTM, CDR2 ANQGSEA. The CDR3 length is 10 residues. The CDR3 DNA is TGCAGCGTTGAAGGTTATGGCTACACCTTC. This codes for CSVEGYGYTF.

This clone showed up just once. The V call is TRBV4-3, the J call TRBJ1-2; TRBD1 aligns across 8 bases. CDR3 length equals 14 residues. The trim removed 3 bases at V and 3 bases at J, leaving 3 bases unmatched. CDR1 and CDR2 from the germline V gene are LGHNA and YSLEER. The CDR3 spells CASSHATGDYGYTF. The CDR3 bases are TGCGCCAGCAGCCACGCGACAGGGGACTATGGCTACACCTTC.

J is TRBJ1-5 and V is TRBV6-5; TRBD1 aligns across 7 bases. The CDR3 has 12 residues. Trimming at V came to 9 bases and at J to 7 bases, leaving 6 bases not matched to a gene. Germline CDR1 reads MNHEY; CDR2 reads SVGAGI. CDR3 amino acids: CASHRGSQPQHF. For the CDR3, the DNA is TGTGCCAGTCACAGGGGCAGCCAGCCCCAGCATTTT.

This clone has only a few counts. The CDR3 reads CASSLSGPPEAFF. CDR3 nucleotides: TGTGCCAGCAGCCTGTCCGGACCCCCTGAAGCTTTCTTT. The rearrangement links TRBV14 to TRBJ1-1, with D unclear. CDR1 and CDR2 from the germline V gene are SGHDN and FVKESK. This CDR3 comprises 13 residues. Trimming removed 4 bases from V and 6 bases from J, with 12 bases in between.

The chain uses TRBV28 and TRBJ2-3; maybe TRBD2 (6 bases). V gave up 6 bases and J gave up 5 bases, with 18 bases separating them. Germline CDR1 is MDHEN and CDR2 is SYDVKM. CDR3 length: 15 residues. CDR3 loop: CASRNWGGSLDTQYF. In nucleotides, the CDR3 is TGTGCCAGCAGAAACTGGGGAGGTTCCCTAGATACGCAGTATTTT.

Here the CDR3 reads CASSLDRDNEQFF. CDR3 nucleotide sequence: TGTGCCAGCAGCTTAGACAGGGATAATGAGCAGTTCTTC. The chain uses TRBV11-3 and TRBJ2-1; tentatively, D is TRBD1 (5 bases). In germline, CDR1 is SGHNT, CDR2 YENEEA. Trimming stripped 0 bases from V and 7 bases from J, with 7 bases between. The CDR3 length is 13 residues.

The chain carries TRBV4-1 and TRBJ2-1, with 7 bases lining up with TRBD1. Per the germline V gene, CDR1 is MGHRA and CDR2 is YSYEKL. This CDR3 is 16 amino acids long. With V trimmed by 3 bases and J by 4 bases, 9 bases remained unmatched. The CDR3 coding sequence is TGCGCCAGCAGCCACACTGAGACAGGGACATACAATGAGCAGTTCTTC. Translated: CASSHTETGTYNEQFF.

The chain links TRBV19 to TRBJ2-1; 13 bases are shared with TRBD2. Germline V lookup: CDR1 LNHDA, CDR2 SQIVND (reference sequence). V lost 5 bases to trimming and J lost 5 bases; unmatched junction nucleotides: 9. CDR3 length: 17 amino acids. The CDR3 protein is CASSLLAGGIGNNEQFF. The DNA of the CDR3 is TGTGCCAGTAGTCTACTAGCGGGGGGGATCGGAAACAATGAGCAGTTCTTC.

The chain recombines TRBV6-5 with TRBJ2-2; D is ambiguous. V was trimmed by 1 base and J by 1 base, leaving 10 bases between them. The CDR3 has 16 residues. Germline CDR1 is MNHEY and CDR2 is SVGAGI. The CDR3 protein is CASSYFGPWNTGELFF. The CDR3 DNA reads TGTGCCAGCAGTTACTTCGGCCCCTGGAACACCGGGGAGCTGTTTTTT.

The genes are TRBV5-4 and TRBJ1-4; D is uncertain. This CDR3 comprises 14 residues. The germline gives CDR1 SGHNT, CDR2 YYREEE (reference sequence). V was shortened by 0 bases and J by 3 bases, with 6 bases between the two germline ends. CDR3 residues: CASSLAGSNEKLFF. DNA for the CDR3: TGTGCCAGCAGCTTGGCCGGGTCTAATGAAAAACTGTTTTTT.

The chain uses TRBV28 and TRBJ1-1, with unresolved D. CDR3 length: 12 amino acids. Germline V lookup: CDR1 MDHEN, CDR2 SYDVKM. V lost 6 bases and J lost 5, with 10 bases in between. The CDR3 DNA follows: TGTGCCAGCAGGACTGTTGGAACTGAAGCTTTCTTT. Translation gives CASRTVGTEAFF.

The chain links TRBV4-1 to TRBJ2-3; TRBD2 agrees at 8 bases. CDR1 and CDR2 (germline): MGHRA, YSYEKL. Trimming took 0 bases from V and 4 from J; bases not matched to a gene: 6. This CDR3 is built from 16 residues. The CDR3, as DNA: TGCGCCAGCAGCCAAGATGTCGGGGGGGGCCCAGATACGCAGTATTTT. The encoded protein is CASSQDVGGGPDTQYF.

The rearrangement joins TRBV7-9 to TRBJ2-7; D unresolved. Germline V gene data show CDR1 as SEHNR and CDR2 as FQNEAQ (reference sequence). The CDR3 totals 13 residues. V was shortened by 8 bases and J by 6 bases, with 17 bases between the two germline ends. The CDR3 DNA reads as TGTGCCAGCGCTGACATAGTGAAGGGCGAGCAGTACTTC. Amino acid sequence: CASADIVKGEQYF.

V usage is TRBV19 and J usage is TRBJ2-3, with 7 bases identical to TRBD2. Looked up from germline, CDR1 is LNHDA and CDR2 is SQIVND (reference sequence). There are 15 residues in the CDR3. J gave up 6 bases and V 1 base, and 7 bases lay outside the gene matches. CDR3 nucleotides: TGTGCCAGTAGTATAGGCTTAACGGGAGGTGATACGCAGTATTTT. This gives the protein CASSIGLTGGDTQYF.

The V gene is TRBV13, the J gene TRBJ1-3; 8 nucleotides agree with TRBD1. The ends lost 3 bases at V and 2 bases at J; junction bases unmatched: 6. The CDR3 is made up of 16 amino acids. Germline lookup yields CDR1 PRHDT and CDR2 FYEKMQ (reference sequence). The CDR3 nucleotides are TGTGCCAGCAGCTTGACAGGGGAGAAAGCTGGAAACACCATATATTTT. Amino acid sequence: CASSLTGEKAGNTIYF. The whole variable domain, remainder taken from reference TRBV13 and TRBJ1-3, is AAGVIQSPRHLIKEKRETATLKCYPIPRHDTVYWYQQGPGQDPQFLISFYEKMQSDKGSIPDRFSAQQFSDYHSELNMSSLELGDSALYFCASSLTGEKAGNTIYFGEGSWLTVV.

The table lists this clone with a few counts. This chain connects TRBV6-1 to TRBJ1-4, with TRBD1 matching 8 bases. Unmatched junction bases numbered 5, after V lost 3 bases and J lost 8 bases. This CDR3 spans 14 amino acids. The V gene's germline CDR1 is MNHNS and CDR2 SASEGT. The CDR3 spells CASSDGQGSEKLFF. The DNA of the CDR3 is TGTGCCAGCAGTGACGGACAGGGAAGCGAAAAACTGTTTTTT.